Listed below are T cell receptor beta chains from one sample, sequenced in a study of T-cell memory formation after mild COVID-19. TCRdb re-analysed the 5' RACE reads in MiXCR, keeping a single row per CDR3 protein. The sample carries roughly 80,000 distinct CDR3 sequences, 11% to 15% recorded once. Material for sequencing was PBMCs or a T cell subset sorted from them (not recorded which). The receptors shown here come from an adult woman who had mild COVID-19 (a few samples of this study predate the infection). Cell type and time point are not known. Each CDR3 is given with its conserved first and last residue. D genes are given only for firm matches. Size tells how often a clone was seen (once, few, many) or the class of an expanded clone, and some rows leave it out.

len	abundance	v_gene	j_gene	d_gene	CDR3aa	CDR3nt
14	many	TRBV27	TRBJ2-7	-	CASSLSHRRYEQYF	TGTGCCAGCAGTTTATCGCACAGGAGATACGAGCAGTACTTC
16	few	TRBV5-1	TRBJ1-4	TRBD1	CASSLGQGPTGEKLFF	TGCGCCAGCAGCTTGGGACAGGGCCCGACCGGAGAAAAACTGTTTTTT
12	few	TRBV11-3	TRBJ2-5	-	CASSLDQRAQYF	TGTGCCAGCAGCTTAGACCAGAGGGCCCAGTACTTC
17	few	TRBV4-1	TRBJ2-2	-	CASSQDTTVGNTGELFF	TGCGCCAGCAGCCAAGACACGACCGTAGGTAACACCGGGGAGCTGTTTTTT
21	few	TRBV20-1	TRBJ2-3	TRBD2	CSARDAGSGLAASLYTDTQYF	TGCAGTGCTAGAGATGCGGGCTCGGGACTAGCGGCTTCACTCTACACAGATACGCAGTATTTT
15	few	TRBV15	TRBJ2-5	-	CATSRDRGLQETQYF	TGTGCCACCAGCAGAGATCGCGGACTGCAAGAGACCCAGTACTTC
16	few	TRBV3-1	TRBJ2-7	-	CASSPIGSGPAYEQYF	TGTGCCAGCAGCCCGATAGGTAGCGGACCAGCCTACGAGCAGTACTTC
16	-	TRBV20-1	TRBJ2-3	TRBD2	CSAGGASGGDTDAQCF	TGCAGTGCTGGAGGAGCTAGCGGGGGAGACACAGATGCGCAGTGTTTT
12	-	TRBV3-1	TRBJ2-5	-	CASAPDEETQYF	TGTGCCAGCGCCCCAGACGAAGAGACCCAGTACTTC
12	few	TRBV12-3/TRBV12-4	TRBJ2-5	TRBD2	CASSLSGGTQYF	TGTGCCAGCAGTTTGAGCGGGGGGACCCAGTACTTC
16	few	TRBV7-9	TRBJ2-1	TRBD2	CASSPAGGRASHEQFF	TGTGCCAGCAGCCCTGCGGGCGGGAGGGCCTCCCATGAGCAGTTCTTC
17	-	TRBV7-9	TRBJ2-2	-	CASSLAGGRENTGELFF	TGTGCCAGCAGCTTAGCCGGCGGCAGGGAGAACACCGGGGAGCTGTTTTTT
15	few	TRBV7-9	TRBJ2-1	-	CASSSAGPNDNEQFF	TGTGCCAGCAGCTCGGCAGGGCCGAATGACAATGAGCAGTTCTTC
16	-	TRBV5-1	TRBJ1-2	TRBD1	CASSSPGTGNGGGYTF	TGCGCCAGCAGCTCCCCCGGGACAGGCAACGGTGGTGGCTACACCTTC
14	many	TRBV10-3	TRBJ2-7	TRBD2	CAISDPGPGGEQYF	TGTGCCATCAGTGACCCGGGACCCGGGGGGGAGCAGTACTTC
15	-	TRBV5-1	TRBJ2-7	TRBD2	CASSLDVDGGIEQYF	TGCGCCAGCAGCTTGGACGTAGACGGGGGGATCGAGCAGTACTTC
14	once	TRBV12-3/TRBV12-4	TRBJ1-2	-	CASSFGERNYGYTF	TGTGCCAGCAGTTTCGGAGAACGCAACTATGGCTACACCTTC
22	-	TRBV20-1	TRBJ2-1	TRBD2	CSATTQRTSGGPLRSSYNEQFF	TGCAGTGCTACTACCCAACGGACTAGCGGGGGACCTCTACGTAGCTCCTACAATGAGCAGTTCTTC
12	few	TRBV6-5	TRBJ1-1	-	CASSYGGTEAFF	TGTGCCAGCAGTTACGGGGGAACTGAAGCTTTCTTT
15	-	TRBV29-1	TRBJ2-3	TRBD2	CSVDEVGTSGNTQYF	TGCAGCGTTGATGAAGTGGGGACTAGCGGCAATACGCAGTATTTT
15	-	TRBV27	TRBJ2-1	TRBD2	CAIQRDPSSYNEQFF	TGTGCCATTCAGCGGGACCCAAGCTCCTACAATGAGCAGTTCTTC
13	-	TRBV27	TRBJ2-5	-	CASGPAGRETQYF	TGTGCCAGCGGGCCGGCGGGACGGGAGACCCAGTACTTC
13	few	TRBV7-6	TRBJ2-1	-	CASSPPDANEQFF	TGTGCCAGCAGCCCCCCGGACGCCAATGAGCAGTTCTTC
16	-	TRBV6-6	TRBJ2-5	TRBD1	CASSYGEKDRGETQYF	TGTGCCAGCAGTTACGGGGAAAAGGACAGGGGTGAGACCCAGTACTTC
14	few	TRBV6-5	TRBJ2-7	-	CASSQSNGEAEQYF	TGTGCCAGCAGTCAATCAAACGGGGAAGCCGAGCAGTACTTC
15	-	TRBV9	TRBJ2-5	-	CASSPALGELKAQYF	TGTGCCAGCAGCCCCGCCCTCGGGGAGCTCAAGGCCCAGTACTTC
14	few	TRBV7-9	TRBJ2-2	-	CASSEDSYTGELFF	TGTGCCAGCAGCGAGGACAGTTACACCGGGGAGCTGTTTTTT
14	-	TRBV19	TRBJ1-2	-	CASSIRSGDVGYTF	TGTGCCAGTAGTATACGTAGTGGGGACGTCGGCTACACCTTC
13	-	TRBV6-2/TRBV6-3	TRBJ2-3	-	CASSPTGLDTQYF	TGTGCCAGCAGTCCCACAGGATTAGATACGCAGTATTTT
15	-	TRBV27	TRBJ1-1	-	CASSPGQGGYTEAFF	TGTGCCAGCAGTCCCGGGCAGGGTGGTTACACTGAAGCTTTCTTT
15	many	TRBV7-9	TRBJ2-1	TRBD1	CASSPGQGSYNEQFF	TGTGCCAGCAGCCCCGGACAGGGGTCGTACAATGAGCAGTTCTTC
15	few	TRBV5-1	TRBJ1-2	-	CASSLEEGTVWSYTF	TGCGCCAGCAGCTTGGAGGAGGGTACGGTTTGGAGCTACACCTTC
15	few	TRBV7-8	TRBJ1-5	-	CASSLGVLSNQPQHF	TGTGCCAGCAGCTTAGGGGTGCTTAGCAATCAGCCCCAGCATTTT
16	few	TRBV28	TRBJ1-5	-	CASSSGTRNSNQPQHF	TGTGCCAGCAGTTCCGGGACACGAAATAGCAATCAGCCCCAGCATTTT